This TCR beta chain stems from a study of OX40 agonist ivuxolimab in advanced cancers. Whole-study context: Patients in dose escalation had liver, melanoma, kidney or head and neck cancers. Study conclusions and caveats: Some of the lowest clonal expansion was seen in partial responders at 0.1-3.0 mg/kg. Antigen specificity of clonally expanded peripheral T cells was not established.

Blood samples were obtained at baseline, cycle 4 day 1, and cycle 7 day 1. As for this clone: Its target is not known. Compared with germline, one end of the junction differs, possibly owing to a read error.

The CDR3 has 12 amino acids. Germline lookup yields CDR1 MNHEY and CDR2 SVGAGI. The data were produced by immunoSEQ multiplex PCR, yet TCRdb's version contains in-frame clones alone and is incomplete. The repertoire includes 53,000 or so clones, 65% to 85% of them detected once, and less than 15% sits in the top ten. The sequencing used CD4+ or CD8+ T cells sorted from blood, collected in a trial of the OX40 agonist ivuxolimab. This clonotype was sampled from an adult with an advanced solid tumor such as melanoma, head and neck, liver or kidney cancer. The chain couples TRBV6-5 to TRBJ2-7; D possibly corresponds to TRBD1 (6 bases). CDR3 protein: CASSYPGQSKHF. The CDR3 DNA sequence: TGTGCCAGCAGTTACCCAGGACAGTCTAAGCACTTC.